This entry lists 13 T cell receptor beta chains sequenced from one sample in a study of blood T cell repertoires in COVID-19. Sequencing was performed with immunoSEQ multiplex PCR; in TCRdb, only in-frame clones are kept and a portion is missing. The sample carries fewer than 450,000 clones, under 95% recorded once. The sample taken for sequencing was peripheral blood. These receptors came from a woman aged 18-29 years who had recovered from COVID-19.

V gene TRBV10-1 combines with J gene TRBJ2-2; TRBD1 matches at 7 bases. This CDR3 region has 15 residues. V shed 6 bases, J shed 1 base, and the junction held 5 bases outside the gene matches. From germline, CDR1 is WNHNN and CDR2 SYGVQD (reference sequence). The CDR3 loop is CASSRDSLNTGELFF. In DNA, the CDR3 is TGCGCCAGCAGCAGGGACAGTTTGAACACCGGGGAGCTGTTTTTT.

This chain uses TRBV5-4 with TRBJ1-2; D possibly corresponds to TRBD1 (6 bases). Trimming removed 4 bases from V and 4 bases from J, with 11 bases in between. The CDR3 totals 13 residues. The germline V gene has CDR1 SGHNT and CDR2 YYREEE (reference sequence). This CDR3 is CASSIRGRYGYTF. The CDR3 region has the DNA TGTGCCAGCAGCATCAGGGGACGCTATGGCTACACCTTC.

The rearrangement joins TRBV18 to TRBJ2-2, with D possibly being TRBD1 (6 bases). The CDR3 runs 16 residues. V was cut by 6 bases and J by 1 base, with 15 bases left in between. Germline assignment: CDR1 KGHSH and CDR2 LQKENI. CDR3 DNA: TGTGCCAGCTCCCTAGTATCGACAGGGAACACCGGGGAGCTGTTTTTT. This sequence encodes CASSLVSTGNTGELFF.

The chain carries TRBV19 and TRBJ2-2; perhaps TRBD1 as D (5 bases). Per the germline V gene, CDR1 is LNHDA and CDR2 is SQIVND (reference sequence). The CDR3 spans 16 residues. Trimming left V 7 bases short and J 5 bases short, with 20 bases between. CDR3 sequence: CASNPGQGSSTGELFF. The CDR3 nucleotides are TGTGCCAGTAATCCCGGGCAGGGTTCGTCTACCGGGGAGCTGTTTTTT. Looking up the rest from reference TRBV19 and TRBJ2-2 gives the full variable domain: DGGITQSPKYLFRKEGQNVTLSCEQNLNHDAMYWYRQDPGQGLRLIYYSQIVNDFQKGDIAEGYSVSREKKESFPLTVTSAQKNPTAFYLCASNPGQGSSTGELFFGEGSRLTVL.

V and J are TRBV12-3 or TRBV12-4 and TRBJ2-1; unclear D gene. The length of the CDR3 is 12 residues. The ends were cut back, 2 bases at V and 7 bases at J, with 6 bases in the middle. This CDR3 reads CASSLFSNEQFF. The DNA of the CDR3 is TGTGCCAGCAGTTTATTCTCGAATGAGCAGTTCTTC.

In this sample, this clone turned up once. V gene TRBV5-6 combines with J gene TRBJ2-7, with D perhaps TRBD1 (6 bases). With 4 bases removed from V and 2 bases from J, the gap between germline ends came to 16 bases. Germline V gives CDR1 SGHDT, CDR2 YYEEEE. The CDR3 is 15 amino acids. CDR3: CASSKQGFPPYEQYV. As DNA, the CDR3 is TGTGCCAGCAGCAAACAGGGATTCCCCCCCTACGAGCAGTACGTC.

This clone has a single count. The V and J genes are TRBV29-1 and TRBJ2-3; 8 bases align to TRBD2. Per germline, CDR1 SQVTM and CDR2 ANQGSEA. CDR3 size: 15 residues. The junction had 14 bases not matched to a gene; V was cut back by 6 bases and J by 6 bases. CDR3 sequence (DNA): TGCAGCGTCCTGGGACTAGGAGGGCCTCGGGATACGCAGTATTTT. Protein product: CSVLGLGGPRDTQYF.

This clone appeared a few times. The V call is TRBV6-1, the J call TRBJ2-3; 8 positions agree with TRBD1. The CDR3 is 18 amino acids. Looked up from germline, CDR1 is MNHNS and CDR2 is SASEGT. J lost 4 bases, V lost 0 bases, and 12 bases had no gene match. The CDR3 here is CASSEAGARTGYADTQYF. In nucleotides, the CDR3 is TGTGCCAGCAGTGAAGCTGGTGCCCGGACAGGGTACGCAGATACGCAGTATTTT.

This clone is a singleton in its sample. CDR3 sequence reads: CASSWTGSTNEKLFF. As DNA, the CDR3 is TGTGCCAGCAGTTGGACAGGGTCAACTAATGAAAAACTGTTTTTT. The chain has TRBV6-2 or TRBV6-3 and TRBJ1-4, with 8 bases identical to TRBD1. V dropped 4 bases and J dropped 0; count of bases not matched to a gene: 1. The germline V gene has CDR1 MNHEY and CDR2 SVGEGT. The CDR3 sequence is 15 residues long.

The chain is built from TRBV19 and TRBJ2-7; tentatively, D is TRBD1 (5 bases). The CDR3 spans 13 residues. V was pared by 6 bases and J by 3 bases, with 12 bases between. Looked up from germline, CDR1 is LNHDA and CDR2 is SQIVND (reference sequence). This CDR3 is CASSFQGGYEQYV. The CDR3 nucleotides read TGTGCCAGTAGCTTCCAGGGCGGCTACGAGCAGTACGTC.

The chain employs TRBV6-2 or TRBV6-3 and TRBJ2-7; possibly TRBD1 for D (5 bases). Germline CDR1 and CDR2: MNHEY and SVGEGT. The CDR3 loop spans 14 amino acids. V was clipped by 6 bases and J by 6 bases, with 18 bases between them. CDR3 DNA: TGTGCCAGCAGCGAGACAGATTTAGGGCTCGAGCAGTACGTC. Its protein is CASSETDLGLEQYV.

The chain combines TRBV4-1 with TRBJ1-5; D is perhaps TRBD1 (5 bases). Trimming removed 2 bases at V and 4 bases at J, with 9 bases between. The length of the CDR3 is 14 residues. CDR1 and CDR2 from the germline V gene are MGHRA and YSYEKL. CDR3 bases: TGCGCCAGCAGCCAAAAGGCAGGGAATCAGCCCCAGCATTTT. Translated, it gives CASSQKAGNQPQHF.

The rearrangement links TRBV4-2 to TRBJ2-6; maybe TRBD2 (5 bases). The CDR3 length is 20 residues. The germline CDR1 and CDR2 sequences are LGHNA and YNFKEQ. The V end was cut by 0 bases, the J end by 0 bases, with 18 bases between. This chain's CDR3 is CASSQDLWDSVDSGANVLTF. The CDR3 DNA reads TGTGCCAGCAGCCAAGATCTTTGGGATAGCGTCGACTCTGGGGCCAACGTCCTGACTTTC.